This TCR beta chain comes out of a study of T cells after posttransplantation cyclophosphamide. Study-wide results and limits: Donor CD8+ memory clones often dominated recipient blood repertoires at later times. Recipient CMV seropositivity and CMV reactivation strongly tracked TRB clonality.

Produced via immunoSEQ multiplex PCR; TCRdb's table is partial and in-frame only. The sample has more than 60,000 clones, 93% seen once; the top ten hold about 3%. As for this clone: Its antigen remains unidentified.

The sequence came from a woman under 40 in good health and a related stem cell transplant donor. The sequencing sample was made of PBMCs.

CDR3 sequence: CASSSHGDTEAFF. The DNA of the CDR3 is TGTGCCAGCAGCTCCCATGGGGACACTGAAGCTTTCTTT. The chain employs TRBV5-4 and TRBJ1-1; D ambiguous. Trimming took 3 bases from V and 3 from J, leaving 9 bases between them. The CDR3 is made up of 13 amino acids. The germline V gene encodes CDR1 SGHNT and CDR2 YYREEE (reference sequence).